Following are 21 T cell receptor beta chains from one sample sequenced in a study of T cell changes during pregnancy in multiple sclerosis. Assay: immunoSEQ multiplex PCR; the TCRdb copy retains only in-frame clones and omits some. Found here are approximately 38,000 clones, approximately 92% of them singletons; the top ten hold around 5.5%. The material sequenced was CD8+ T cells from peripheral blood mononuclear cells, taken in the third trimester of pregnancy. The source is a female donor with multiple sclerosis, enrolled in a pregnancy study.

The chain employs TRBV13 and TRBJ2-7; 12 bases align to TRBD2. Unmatched junction bases numbered 6, after V lost 3 bases and J lost 0 bases. CDR1 and CDR2 from the germline V gene are PRHDT and FYEKMQ (reference sequence). The CDR3 loop spans 17 amino acids. CDR3 bases: TGTGCCAGCAGCTTCGGACTAGCGGGGACGCTCTCCTACGAGCAGTACTTC. Translating it yields CASSFGLAGTLSYEQYF.

The chain carries TRBV4-1 and TRBJ2-7, with 11 bases matching TRBD2. V lost 2 bases, J lost 2 bases, and 2 bases stayed unmatched. Germline CDR1 MGHRA, CDR2 YSYEKL. The CDR3 sequence is 15 residues long. CDR3 DNA sequence: TGCGCCAGCAGCCAACTAGCGGGAGGTGCCTACGAGCAGTACTTC. It specifies CASSQLAGGAYEQYF.

This chain links TRBV29-1 with TRBJ1-2, with D unclear. The germline V gene encodes CDR1 SQVTM and CDR2 ANQGSEA. The germline V and J ends were trimmed by 4 bases and 4 bases, with 13 bases remaining between them. The CDR3 has 13 amino acids. The CDR3 loop is CSVGEPGSYGYTF. The CDR3 DNA sequence: TGCAGCGTTGGAGAACCGGGGTCCTATGGCTACACCTTC.

The V gene is TRBV9, the J gene TRBJ2-3; D uncertain. The ends were cut back, 0 bases at V and 0 bases at J, with 8 bases in the middle. This CDR3 is built from 15 residues. Germline lookup yields CDR1 SGDLS and CDR2 YYNGEE. The CDR3 loop reads CASSVGLVSTDTQYF. CDR3 bases: TGTGCCAGCAGCGTAGGACTCGTCAGCACAGATACGCAGTATTTT.

This clone appeared once. The chain carries TRBV28 and TRBJ2-7, with TRBD2 identical over 10 bases. V was clipped by 6 bases and J by 6 bases; unmatched bases: 8. The CDR3 length is 14 residues. Germline V CDR1 and CDR2: MDHEN, SYDVKM. The CDR3 DNA is TGTGCCAGCAGCCCTAGCGGGAGCCATTTCGAGCAGTACTTC. Its protein product is CASSPSGSHFEQYF. Filled out from reference TRBV28 and TRBJ2-7, the complete variable domain reads DVKVTQSSRYLVKRTGEKVFLECVQDMDHENMFWYRQDPGLGLRLIYFSYDVKMKEKGDIPEGYSVSREKKERFSLILESASTNQTSMYLCASSPSGSHFEQYFGPGTRLTVT.

Here the CDR3 reads CAWSANIAGGTDTQYF. DNA for the CDR3: TGTGCCTGGAGTGCAAACATAGCGGGAGGGACAGATACGCAGTATTTT. The chain links TRBV30 to TRBJ2-3, with 11 bases aligning to TRBD2. Germline values: CDR1 GTSNPN, CDR2 SVGIG (reference sequence). Trimming at V came to 1 base and at J to 3 bases, leaving 6 bases not matched to a gene. This CDR3 has 16 amino acids. The entire variable domain, with the rest obtained from reference TRBV30 and TRBJ2-3, is as follows: SQTIHQWPATLVQPVGSPLSLECTVEGTSNPNLYWYRQAAGRGLQLLFYSVGIGQISSEVPQNLSASRPQDRQFILSSKKLLLSDSGFYLCAWSANIAGGTDTQYFGPGTRLTVL.

V is TRBV27 and J is TRBJ2-1; weak D call: TRBD2 (5 bases). Deletions cut 3 bases from V and 2 bases from J, with 17 bases between. The CDR3 extends over 17 amino acids. Germline loops: CDR1 MNHEY, CDR2 SMNVEV (reference sequence). The CDR3 spells CASSFSLGSFTYNEQFF. The CDR3 DNA is TGTGCCAGCAGTTTTTCTTTGGGGAGCTTCACCTACAATGAGCAGTTCTTC.

The genes are TRBV2 and TRBJ2-1, with 7 bases lining up with TRBD2. Germline V lookup: CDR1 SNHLY, CDR2 FYNNEI. The length of the CDR3 is 14 residues. Trimming removed 4 bases from V and 4 bases from J; junction bases left unmatched: 4. CDR3 sequence reads: CASSASGDYNEQFF. The CDR3 nucleotides read TGTGCCAGCAGTGCCAGCGGGGATTACAATGAGCAGTTCTTC.

V gene TRBV21-1 combines with J gene TRBJ2-5; the table's D call, TRBD2, was not checked against the DNA. TRBV21-1 is a pseudogene locus. The CDR3 sequence is 14 residues long. CDR3 nucleotide sequence: TGTGCCAGCACCCTAAAAAGTGTTCGAGAGACCCAGTACTTC. Translated: CASTLKSVRETQYF.

The rearrangement joins TRBV28 to TRBJ1-5; TRBD1 agrees at 9 bases. The V segment lost 5 bases and the J segment 5 bases; nucleotides outside the gene matches: 16. This CDR3 is 18 amino acids long. Germline V lookup: CDR1 MDHEN, CDR2 SYDVKM. Written as DNA, the CDR3 is TGTGCCAGCAGTCACAATGTCTCCCGGGACAGGGACGATCAGCCCCAGCATTTT. Encoded protein: CASSHNVSRDRDDQPQHF. The whole variable domain, filled in from reference TRBV28 and TRBJ1-5, reads DVKVTQSSRYLVKRTGEKVFLECVQDMDHENMFWYRQDPGLGLRLIYFSYDVKMKEKGDIPEGYSVSREKKERFSLILESASTNQTSMYLCASSHNVSRDRDDQPQHFGDGTRLSIL.

The chain links TRBV27 to TRBJ1-1, with D possibly being TRBD1 (5 bases). The V gene lost 5 bases and the J gene lost 1 base, with 14 bases spanning the gap. The CDR3 spans 15 residues. Germline CDR1 reads MNHEY; CDR2 reads SMNVEV (reference sequence). The CDR3 DNA is TGTGCCAGCAGTACCCCGCGGGGCGGGAACACTGAAGCTTTCTTT. Translated, it gives CASSTPRGGNTEAFF.

V gene TRBV7-9 combines with J gene TRBJ1-1; 7 nucleotides line up with TRBD1. Germline V lookup: CDR1 SEHNR, CDR2 FQNEAQ (reference sequence). The CDR3 contains 13 residues. The V gene end was trimmed by 4 bases and the J gene end by 6 bases; junction bases not matched to a gene: 5. The CDR3 coding sequence is TGTGCCAGCAGCTCCAGAGACAGGGCTGAAGCTTTCTTT. Protein sequence: CASSSRDRAEAFF.

The chain has TRBV5-5 and TRBJ1-4, with D possibly matching TRBD1 (5 bases). The V and J ends lost 4 bases and 7 bases respectively, with 14 bases between them. The length of the CDR3 is 14 residues. CDR1 SGHKS and CDR2 YYEKEE come from the germline V gene (reference sequence). The CDR3 DNA reads as TGTGCCAGCAGCCAGGGAGGTGGGGGTGAAAAACTGTTTTTT. Residues: CASSQGGGGEKLFF.

This clone was counted only a few times. This chain links TRBV19 with TRBJ2-1; TRBD2 might be the D (6 bases). The CDR3 spans 15 residues. From germline, CDR1 is LNHDA and CDR2 SQIVND (reference sequence). Trimming pared 5 bases from V and 3 bases from J, leaving 14 bases between. DNA for the CDR3: TGTGCCAGTAGTCTGATGGGAGGAGACTACAATGAGCAGTTCTTC. This encodes CASSLMGGDYNEQFF.

The chain joins TRBV6-1 to TRBJ2-1, with D maybe TRBD2 (6 bases). CDR1 MNHNS and CDR2 SASEGT come from the germline V gene. CDR3 length: 14 amino acids. V lost 2 bases to trimming and J lost 8 bases, with 13 bases between them. CDR3 loop: CASSESVGGDEQFF. The CDR3, as DNA: TGTGCCAGCAGTGAATCGGTCGGGGGAGATGAGCAGTTCTTC.

J is TRBJ2-1 and V is TRBV6-5; D call uncertain. V was clipped by 4 bases and J by 0 bases, with 13 bases between them. The CDR3 is 16 residues long. CDR1 is MNHEY and CDR2 is SVGAGI in the germline V gene. This CDR3 reads CASSFVAQSSYNEQFF. CDR3 nucleotides: TGTGCCAGCAGTTTTGTGGCTCAAAGCTCCTACAATGAGCAGTTCTTC.

The genes are TRBV6-5 and TRBJ2-1; D may be TRBD1 (5 bases). This CDR3 has 16 residues. Trimming took 0 bases from V and 0 from J, leaving 9 bases between them. Germline loops: CDR1 MNHEY, CDR2 SVGAGI. The CDR3 DNA is TGTGCCAGCAGTTACTCAGGGGAAAGCTCCTACAATGAGCAGTTCTTC. It codes for CASSYSGESSYNEQFF.

The gene calls are TRBV6-5 and TRBJ2-7; 9 bases fit TRBD2. CDR1 is MNHEY, CDR2 SVGAGI, per germline. Trimming at V came to 6 bases and at J to 0 bases, leaving 6 bases not matched to a gene. The CDR3 runs to 15 residues. The CDR3 reads CASSMTSGVSYEQYF. The CDR3 DNA reads TGTGCCAGCAGCATGACTAGCGGAGTCTCCTACGAGCAGTACTTC.

Judged by abundance, this clone is medium-sized. The chain has TRBV6-1 and TRBJ2-1; D is possibly TRBD2 (7 bases). V gave up 6 bases and J gave up 6 bases, with 18 bases separating them. The CDR3 totals 15 residues. Per germline, CDR1 MNHNS and CDR2 SASEGT. DNA for the CDR3: TGTGCCAGCAGCCCAGGGGCTAGCGGTTTCAATGAGCAGTTCTTC. Protein product: CASSPGASGFNEQFF.

The chain links TRBV7-9 to TRBJ2-7; D possibly corresponds to TRBD2 (6 bases). The CDR3 contains 14 residues. V gave up 0 bases and J gave up 4 bases, with 10 bases separating them. Germline-derived CDR1 and CDR2 are SEHNR and FQNEAQ (reference sequence). The chain's CDR3 is CASSLAVEGYEQYF. The CDR3 DNA reads TGTGCCAGCAGCTTAGCGGTGGAGGGGTACGAGCAGTACTTC.

The chain uses TRBV29-1 and TRBJ2-5; D remains unclear. Deletions cut 4 bases from V and 11 bases from J, with 14 bases between. Germline assignment: CDR1 SQVTM and CDR2 ANQGSEA. The CDR3 loop spans 11 amino acids. The CDR3 spells CSVVSTSEQYF. The CDR3 DNA sequence: TGCAGCGTTGTATCTACCTCTGAGCAGTACTTC.